This entry concerns a single T cell receptor beta chain. Its antigen target is currently unknown. Per-base quality was not reported, and no clone a single base away is much larger than it. The data belong to a study of siplizumab effects on memory and regulatory T cells (dated by TCRdb to between 2018 and 2021). About the investigation overall: The study looked at the effect of siplizumab, an anti-CD2 antibody, on alloreactive T-cell subsets in allogeneic mixed lymphocyte reactions made from human PBMCs. Overall results and qualifications from the work: Greater diversity appeared to be present in unstimulated naive T cells than in memory T cells, and a substantial contribution to the alloresponse seemed to be made by naive cells. Siplizumab significantly reduced the cumulative frequency of alloreactive sequences traceable to unstimulated CD4+ memory T cells. The suppressive function of proliferating Tregs from siplizumab cultures was not functionally confirmed. Because sequences at frequencies below about 10^-5 were poorly captured, only a minor fraction of alloreactive clones could be mapped back to unstimulated subsets. In reactions with siplizumab, an average of about 69% of mappable alloreactive CD4+ clones were Treg-derived, compared with 25% to 30% in control reactions. About 75-96% of proliferating CD4+ or CD8+ clones could not be given a naive or memory phenotype.

Sorted unstimulated T cells and proliferating T cells recovered from mixed lymphocyte reactions were subjected to TCRbeta CDR3 sequencing. Fresh whole blood from approximately ten HLA-typed healthy donors was used to isolate PBMCs. Unstimulated CD4+ non-regulatory T cells were FACS-sorted to map the origin of alloreactive clones. Libraries were prepared through the immunoSEQ multiplex PCR assay. Approximately 100,000 TCR templates per sample were assayed on the deep sequencing platform. Genomic DNA extracted from sorted T cells was used for TCRbeta CDR3 sequencing. As for the authors' bioinformatics: The R programming language was used for the clonal analysis of the TCRbeta CDR3 data. Alloreactive CD4+ and CD8+ clones were defined by comparing unstimulated samples with post-reaction CFSE-low samples. Regulatory or non-regulatory origin was assigned to alloreactive CD4+ clones by matching of sequences to sorted unstimulated Treg and non-Treg repertoires. This immuneACCESS table, as held by TCRdb, lists in-frame sequences with V and J called but not all clones. Of the missing ones, under half trace to an unresolved V gene in checked studies; the others have no known cause. The DNA was the basis for D and trimming; V, J and clone size are from that table. This sample gives 99,000 or so clones in total; roughly 94% of them show up just once. The ten largest account for approximately 1.4% of the sample.

Trimming removed 1 base from V and 6 bases from J, leaving 13 bases between the germline ends. The CDR3 sequence holds 14 residues, the cysteine and phenylalanine included. Only the CDR3 part of the read is kept: 42 bases, read in frame from the first base. CDR1 and CDR2 are read off the germline V gene as SGHVS and FNYEAQ. Recombination connected TRBV7-6 to TRBJ2-7; no confident D gene assignment can be made. The source is a human donor in good health. Sequencing used non-Treg CD4+ T cells sorted from blood. Read against the paper, the sample's cell subset or site label means: FACS-sorted unstimulated CD4+ non-regulatory T cells. CDR3 region: CASSLGNRVAEQYF. The nucleotide sequence is TGTGCCAGCAGCTTAGGGAATCGGGTCGCCGAGCAGTACTTC.